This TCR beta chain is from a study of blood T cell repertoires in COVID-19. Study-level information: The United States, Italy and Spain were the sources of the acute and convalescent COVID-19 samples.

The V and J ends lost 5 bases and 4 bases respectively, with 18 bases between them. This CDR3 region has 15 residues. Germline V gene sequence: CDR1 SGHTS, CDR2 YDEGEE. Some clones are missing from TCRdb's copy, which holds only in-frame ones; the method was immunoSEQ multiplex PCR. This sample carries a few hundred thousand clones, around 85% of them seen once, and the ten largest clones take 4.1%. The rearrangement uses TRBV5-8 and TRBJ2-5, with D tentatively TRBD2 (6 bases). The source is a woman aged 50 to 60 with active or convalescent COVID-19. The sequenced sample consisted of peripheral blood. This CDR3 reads CASRRLTSPTETQYF. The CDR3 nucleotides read TGTGCCAGCAGGCGACTAACTAGCCCCACAGAGACCCAGTACTTC.